The 17 T cell receptor beta chains reported below all come from one sample, sequenced in a study of T cells in Graves' hyperthyroidism and ophthalmopathy. RNA transcripts yielded amplified TCR beta CDR3 regions. The HTBI primer set was used in a first-round RT-PCR of the TCR CDR3. TCRdb analysed the multiplex PCR reads with MiXCR anew, one entry per CDR3 protein. The sample has 95,000 to 110,000 distinct CDR3 sequences, approximately 48% seen once. The material sequenced was blood. These receptors were obtained from a middle-aged man with Graves' hyperthyroidism.

The V and J genes are TRBV9 and TRBJ1-4; weak D call: TRBD1 (6 bases). Germline V gives CDR1 SGDLS, CDR2 YYNGEE. This CDR3 is 15 amino acids long. Trimming cost V 6 bases and J 5 bases, with 17 bases left between them. DNA of the CDR3: TGTGCCAGCACTCGGACATCGGGGGGCAATGAAAAACTGTTTTTT. As protein: CASTRTSGGNEKLFF.

This clonotype was picked up many times. The rearrangement uses TRBV11-2 and TRBJ2-2, with D possibly matching TRBD2 (5 bases). The germline gives CDR1 SGHAT, CDR2 FQNNGV. Deletions cut 0 bases from V and 6 bases from J, with 14 bases between. This CDR3 contains 16 residues. CDR3 in DNA: TGTGCCAGCAGCTTAGACGCGGAGGTGGTCGCCGGGGAGCTGTTTTTT. This encodes CASSLDAEVVAGELFF.

The chain recombines TRBV10-3 with TRBJ1-1; D is unresolved. V lost 7 bases, J lost 1 base, and 10 bases lay in between. The germline gives CDR1 ENHRY, CDR2 SYGVKD. The CDR3 runs 13 residues. The CDR3 DNA is TGTGCCATCACATCAGCATCGAACACTGAAGCTTTCTTT. Translation gives CAITSASNTEAFF.

The V call is TRBV7-6, the J call TRBJ1-5; D is ambiguous. The V and J ends lost 5 bases and 7 bases respectively, with 12 bases between them. From germline, CDR1 is SGHVS and CDR2 FNYEAQ. This CDR3 spans 13 amino acids. The CDR3 coding sequence is TGTGCCAGCAGCCCCGGTGGGTTACAGCCCCAGCATTTT. Encoded protein: CASSPGGLQPQHF.

Concerning this clonotype itself: A read error may be the cause here, since a much bigger clone is one base away. The V and J genes are TRBV20-1 and TRBJ1-2; a possible D gene is TRBD1 (5 bases). The CDR3 is made up of 14 amino acids. Per the germline V gene, CDR1 is DFQATT and CDR2 is SNEGSKA (reference sequence). The V end lost 1 base, the J end lost 6 bases, and 15 bases lay between the germline ends. The CDR3 bases are TGCAGTGCTAGAGGAGGAGGGGTAGGCCATGGCTACACCTTC. Translation gives CSARGGGVGHGYTF.

The CDR3 is CASSLEGTGRVGYTF. As DNA, the CDR3 is TGTGCCAGCAGCTTAGAGGGGACAGGGAGAGTGGGCTACACCTTC. V is TRBV11-2 and J is TRBJ1-2; 9 bases match TRBD1. After removal of 0 bases from V and 8 bases from J, the junction contained 7 bases not matched to a gene. The germline V gene has CDR1 SGHAT and CDR2 FQNNGV. The CDR3 has 15 amino acids. The full variable domain, its missing parts supplied by reference TRBV11-2 and TRBJ1-2, is EAGVAQSPRYKIIEKRQSVAFWCNPISGHATLYWYQQILGQGPKLLIQFQNNGVVDDSQLPKDRFSAERLKGVDSTLKIQPAKLEDSAVYLCASSLEGTGRVGYTFGSGTRLTVV.

The sample holds a few counts of this clonotype. A much larger clone lies a single base off, so this may be a read error. The chain couples TRBV7-8 to TRBJ1-1; possibly TRBD1 for D (5 bases). Looked up from germline, CDR1 is SGHVS and CDR2 is FQNEAQ. This CDR3 comprises 11 residues. This CDR3 reads CASSLEGDLAF. The CDR3 DNA sequence: TGTGCCAGCAGCTTAGAAGGGGACCTAGCATTT.

This chain uses TRBV20-1 with TRBJ1-1; D unresolved. This CDR3 comprises 14 residues. The germline gives CDR1 DFQATT, CDR2 SNEGSKA (reference sequence). The V and J ends lost 0 bases and 5 bases respectively, with 13 bases between them. CDR3 bases: TGCAGTGCTAGAGATACGGGGTTGGGGACTGAAGCTTTCTTT. It is translated as CSARDTGLGTEAFF.

With regard to this clonotype: A much larger clone differs by one base, so this may be a read error. The chain has TRBV6-2 or TRBV6-3 and TRBJ2-2, with D possibly matching TRBD1 (6 bases). The V gene's germline CDR1 is MNHEY and CDR2 SVGEGT. The CDR3 is 15 residues long. CDR3 residues: CASSRTAKNTGELSF. CDR3 nucleotide sequence: TGTGCCAGCAGTCGGACAGCGAAGAACACCGGGGAGCTGTCTTTT.

This clonotype occurred many times. V usage is TRBV19 and J usage is TRBJ2-5; D is perhaps TRBD2 (7 bases). V was trimmed by 5 bases and J by 0 bases, leaving 16 bases between them. There are 16 residues in the CDR3. Germline loops: CDR1 LNHDA, CDR2 SQIVND (reference sequence). The DNA for the CDR3 is TGTGCCAGTAGTGACCGAGGGGGGGGTAACCAAGAGACCCAGTACTTC. Protein product: CASSDRGGGNQETQYF.

This clonotype was recorded at least ten times. J is TRBJ1-1 and V is TRBV20-1; TRBD1 aligns across 9 bases. There are 15 residues in the CDR3. From germline, CDR1 is DFQATT and CDR2 SNEGSKA (reference sequence). Germline trimming cut 0 bases from V and 3 bases from J; bases unmatched to any gene: 5. Here the CDR3 DNA reads TGCAGTGCTAGAGATAACTACAGGGGGCACACTGAAGCTTTCTTT. This gives the protein CSARDNYRGHTEAFF.

This chain uses TRBV9 with TRBJ1-6; TRBD1 aligns across 10 bases. The CDR3 runs 15 residues. Germline V CDR1 and CDR2: SGDLS, YYNGEE. V was pared by 3 bases and J by 5 bases, with 2 bases of the junction left unmatched. The CDR3 here is CASSAGTGDNSPLHF. Written as DNA, the CDR3 is TGTGCCAGCAGCGCCGGGACAGGGGATAATTCACCCCTCCACTTT.

To note about this clonotype: This likely comes from a read error, as the CDR3 has no conserved phenylalanine or tryptophan at its end. The chain links TRBV7-9 to TRBJ1-2; TRBD1 matches 7 bases. CDR1 is SEHNR, CDR2 FQNEAQ, per germline (reference sequence). V gave up 7 bases and J gave up 8 bases; unmatched junction bases: 10. The CDR3 is 13 residues long. DNA of the CDR3: TGTGCCAGCACCCCTACAGGGGAAGGGGGCTACACCCTC. It yields the protein CASTPTGEGGYTL.

This clonotype was picked up one time. The chain joins TRBV29-1 to TRBJ2-7; 7 bases agree with TRBD1. In germline, CDR1 is SQVTM, CDR2 ANQGSEA. This CDR3 contains 14 residues. Trimming at V came to 5 bases and at J to 2 bases, leaving 9 bases not matched to a gene. The CDR3 bases are TGCAGCGTTAGACGGGACAGCGCTGCCTACGAGCAGTACTTC. Protein sequence: CSVRRDSAAYEQYF.

This clonotype was recorded at least ten times. In DNA form, the CDR3 reads TGTGCCAGTAGTAATCTGGAGAACTATGGCTACACCTTC. Encoded protein: CASSNLENYGYTF. V and J are TRBV19 and TRBJ1-2, with D hard to call. The CDR3 loop spans 13 amino acids. V lost 4 bases, J lost 2 bases, and 8 bases lay in between. In germline, CDR1 is LNHDA, CDR2 SQIVND (reference sequence).

Of note for this clonotype: A much more abundant neighbour one base away suggests this may be a read error. This chain joins TRBV12-3 or TRBV12-4 and TRBJ1-4; maybe TRBD1 (5 bases). The length of the CDR3 is 15 residues. CDR3 amino acids: CASSLRGATNEKRFF. The CDR3 DNA reads TGTGCCAGCAGTTTAAGGGGCGCCACTAATGAAAAACGGTTTTTT.

To note about this clonotype: A junction end diverges from the germline sequence, so it may reflect a read error. The chain joins TRBV9 to TRBJ1-3; D uncertain. The CDR3 extends over 15 amino acids. Germline V CDR1 and CDR2: SGDLS, YYNGEE. This CDR3 is CASSVDDPSGNTIYF. DNA for the CDR3: TGTGCCAGCAGCGTAGATGACCCCTCTGGAAATACCATATATTTT.